This T cell receptor (beta chain) was identified during a study of shared clonotypes between healthy human individuals. Produced via immunoSEQ multiplex PCR; TCRdb's table is partial and in-frame only. The profile shows about 1 million clones, about 75% of them singletons. The CDR3 extends over 16 amino acids. The germline V gene has CDR1 SGHDN and CDR2 FVKESK. V was cut by 3 bases and J by 4 bases, with 18 bases left in between. The chain is built from TRBV14 and TRBJ1-2; D call uncertain. This receptor was identified in a man younger than 35 in good health. The specimen sequenced was memory CD4+ T cells sorted from blood. Subset reported: CD45RA-negative fraction. In DNA form, the CDR3 reads TGTGCCAGCAGCCATCTCCTCACCCGGGAATCCTATGGCTACACCTTC. Encoded protein: CASSHLLTRESYGYTF.